This paragraph reports one T cell receptor (beta chain). The CDR3 totals 13 residues. Trimming left V 3 bases short and J 6 bases short, with 12 bases between. The germline gives CDR1 SQVTM, CDR2 ANQGSEA. The data derive from a study of CD8+ T cells in alopecia areata. Background on the study: It was oral tofacitinib, at 5 to 10 mg twice daily, that treated patients received.

As the sequencing template, cDNA was produced by extracting RNA and reverse transcribing it. TCRdb's copy holds only in-frame clones and misses some; the assay was immunoSEQ multiplex PCR. The profile covers 95,000 to 100,000 clones, with approximately 66% appearing a single time and 15% to 19% taken by the ten largest. The treatment: oral pan-JAK inhibitor, 5-10 mg twice daily. Here the sequenced sample was CD8+ T cells sorted from blood, taken at week 4, from a patient treated with tofacitinib. This chain uses TRBV29-1 with TRBJ2-1; D is uncertain. This TCR came from a human donor with alopecia areata. The CDR3 DNA sequence: TGCAGCGTTGACCCGATGGTCCTCAATGAGCAGTTCTTC. Translation gives CSVDPMVLNEQFF.